The next 8 T cell receptor beta chains were all read from a single sample in a study of PD-1 blockade in mismatch repair-deficient tumors. Assay: immunoSEQ multiplex PCR; the TCRdb copy retains only in-frame clones and omits some. The data show about 24,000 clones, around 80% seen once. Sequenced material: peripheral blood, taken 12 weeks after starting pembrolizumab. The receptors were gathered from an adult with mismatch repair-deficient cancer.

The chain couples TRBV11-2 to TRBJ1-5; D is perhaps TRBD1 (5 bases). V was cut by 2 bases and J by 2 bases, with 13 bases left in between. The CDR3 is 16 residues long. CDR1 is SGHAT, CDR2 FQNNGV, per germline. The CDR3 DNA sequence: TGTGCCAGCAGCTTACAGGTGGGGCCCGGCAATCAGCCCCAGCATTTT. It specifies CASSLQVGPGNQPQHF.

This CDR3 reads CASSSPSRDRGDKLFF. In DNA form, the CDR3 reads TGTGCCAGCAGTTCACCCTCCCGGGACAGGGGTGACAAACTGTTTTTT. The chain is built from TRBV28 and TRBJ1-4, with 10 bases fitting TRBD1. Germline V gene data show CDR1 as MDHEN and CDR2 as SYDVKM. The CDR3 sequence is 16 residues long. V trimming: 4 bases; J trimming: 11 bases; junction bases outside the gene matches: 13.

J is TRBJ1-1 and V is TRBV19, with D maybe TRBD1 (5 bases). Per germline, CDR1 LNHDA and CDR2 SQIVND (reference sequence). Trimming cost V 7 bases and J 6 bases, with 27 bases left between them. CDR3 length: 17 amino acids. The CDR3 sequence is CASINLGRGSRAPEAFF. CDR3 bases: TGTGCCAGTATTAATCTGGGGCGGGGTTCTCGTGCGCCTGAAGCTTTCTTT.

The chain recombines TRBV5-1 with TRBJ2-7, with TRBD1 matching 8 bases. The length of the CDR3 is 15 residues. Germline V gives CDR1 SGHRS, CDR2 YFSETQ. V was clipped by 4 bases and J by 3 bases; unmatched bases: 9. CDR3 sequence: CASSSGQGGFYEQYF. The CDR3 DNA follows: TGCGCCAGCAGCAGCGGACAGGGAGGCTTCTACGAGCAGTACTTC.

J is TRBJ1-1 and V is TRBV11-2; D may be TRBD1 (5 bases). V was clipped by 5 bases and J by 7 bases, with 20 bases between them. Germline CDR1 SGHAT, CDR2 FQNNGV. This CDR3 is built from 15 residues. This CDR3 is CASSGSYRYTNEAFF. Here the CDR3 DNA reads TGTGCCAGCAGCGGATCGTACAGGTATACTAATGAAGCTTTCTTT. Using reference TRBV11-2 and TRBJ1-1 for the parts outside the CDR3, the full variable domain is EAGVAQSPRYKIIEKRQSVAFWCNPISGHATLYWYQQILGQGPKLLIQFQNNGVVDDSQLPKDRFSAERLKGVDSTLKIQPAKLEDSAVYLCASSGSYRYTNEAFFGQGTRLTVV.

The gene calls are TRBV13 and TRBJ2-7; D call uncertain. The CDR3 runs 12 residues. Per germline, CDR1 PRHDT and CDR2 FYEKMQ (reference sequence). V lost 1 base to trimming and J lost 7 bases, with 8 bases between them. CDR3 sequence (DNA): TGTGCCAGCAGCTTAGTGCCTGGAGAGCAGTACTTC. Its protein product is CASSLVPGEQYF.

The V call is TRBV5-5, the J call TRBJ1-1, with TRBD1 as a possible D gene (6 bases). The CDR3 covers 15 residues. The V gene's germline CDR1 is SGHKS and CDR2 YYEKEE (reference sequence). Deletions cut 4 bases from V and 4 bases from J, with 17 bases between. In nucleotides, the CDR3 is TGTGCCAGCAGCGGTACAGGGTATGGGGGCACTGAAGCTTTCTTT. This codes for CASSGTGYGGTEAFF.

The chain recombines TRBV4-3 with TRBJ2-3; 7 positions agree with TRBD2. CDR1 and CDR2 (germline): LGHNA, YSLEER. The V and J ends lost 0 bases and 0 bases, in that order; junction bases with no gene match: 15. This CDR3 has 20 amino acids. DNA of the CDR3: TGCGCCAGCAGCCAAGATAGGACCCCCCCGACTAGCCGAAGCACAGATACGCAGTATTTT. Its translation is CASSQDRTPPTSRSTDTQYF.